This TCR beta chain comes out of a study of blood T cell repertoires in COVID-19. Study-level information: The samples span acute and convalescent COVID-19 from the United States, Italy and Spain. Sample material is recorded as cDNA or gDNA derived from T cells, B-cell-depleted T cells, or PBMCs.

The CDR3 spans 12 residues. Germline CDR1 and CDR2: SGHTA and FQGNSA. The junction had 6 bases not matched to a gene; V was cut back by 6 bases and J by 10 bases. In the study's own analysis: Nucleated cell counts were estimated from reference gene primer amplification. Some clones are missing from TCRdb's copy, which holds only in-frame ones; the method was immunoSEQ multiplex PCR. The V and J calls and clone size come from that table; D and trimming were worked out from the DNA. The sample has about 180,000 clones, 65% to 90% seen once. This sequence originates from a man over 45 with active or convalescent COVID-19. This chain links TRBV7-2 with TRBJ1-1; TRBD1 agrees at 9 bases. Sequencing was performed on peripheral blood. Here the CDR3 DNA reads TGTGCCAGCAGTTGGGACAGGGTCGGAGCTTTCTTT. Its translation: CASSWDRVGAFF.